These T cell receptor beta chains were read from a single sample in a study of neoadjuvant nivolumab and ipilimumab in lung cancer. TCRdb keeps only in-frame clones here, not all; method: immunoSEQ multiplex PCR. The table records some 38,000 clones, roughly 89% of them present only once. The sequencing here drew on peripheral blood, taken before neoadjuvant nivolumab, alone or with ipilimumab. The receptors were sampled from an adult with non-small cell lung cancer. Each CDR3 is given with its conserved first and last residue.

TRBV11-3 | CASSFLDNEQFF
TRBV27 | CASRYGLAGPTEQYF
TRBV7-2 | CASSLPQDRDNVGDTQYF
TRBV7-9 | CASRSDRADGYTF
TRBV2 | CASRSRTGDQPQHF
TRBV6-5 | CASSYSTSGSYEQYF
TRBV18 | CASSPGTDTQYF
TRBV19 | CASTDRGYTSNQPQHF
TRBV9 | CASNPSGLAGVLFF
TRBV10-3 | CAISEGQGSSYEQYF
TRBV6-5 | CASSYPRTSGSYEQYF
TRBV6-5 | CASSYGSANTGELFF
TRBV11-3 | CASSSRWGANNEQFF
TRBV7-2 | CASSLTPGGLAGVNEQFF
TRBV2 | CASSEIQGTPAEQYF
TRBV6-5 | CASSSLQGAKDEAFF
TRBV10-1 | CASSPNYPERGNEQFF
TRBV5-6 | CASSLAGVDGYTF
TRBV4-2 | CASSQDYTGASYEQYF